The present TCR beta chain was sequenced within a study of cytomegalovirus exposure and HLA in healthy donors. Germline values: CDR1 PRHDT, CDR2 FYEKMQ (reference sequence). There are 14 residues in the CDR3. J gave up 3 bases and V 5 bases, and 6 bases lay outside the gene matches. The PCR contained 60 Vbeta and 13 Jbeta primers. This table comes from immunoSEQ multiplex PCR, and its TCRdb copy is limited to in-frame clones, with some not included. The sample consists of more than 90,000 clones, approximately 80% of them appearing once. The V gene is TRBV13, the J gene TRBJ2-7; 8 bases fit TRBD1. This sequence was found in a woman between 70 and 85 years old in good health and CMV-seropositive. The material sequenced was PBMCs. The CDR3 DNA follows: TGTGCCAGCAGCCCCGACAGGGGACACTACGAGCAGTACTTC. This codes for CASSPDRGHYEQYF.